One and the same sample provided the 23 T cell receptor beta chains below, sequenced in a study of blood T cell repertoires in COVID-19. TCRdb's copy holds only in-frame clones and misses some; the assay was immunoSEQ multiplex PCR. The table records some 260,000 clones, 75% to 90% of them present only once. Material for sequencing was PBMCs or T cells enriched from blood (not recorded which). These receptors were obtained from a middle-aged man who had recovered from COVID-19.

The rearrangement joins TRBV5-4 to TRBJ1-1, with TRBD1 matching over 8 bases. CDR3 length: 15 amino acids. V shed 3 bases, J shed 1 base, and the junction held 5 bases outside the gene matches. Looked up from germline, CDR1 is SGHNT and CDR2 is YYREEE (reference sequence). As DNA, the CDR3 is TGTGCCAGCAGCTCACGAACAGGGGGGAACACTGAAGCTTTCTTT. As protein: CASSSRTGGNTEAFF.

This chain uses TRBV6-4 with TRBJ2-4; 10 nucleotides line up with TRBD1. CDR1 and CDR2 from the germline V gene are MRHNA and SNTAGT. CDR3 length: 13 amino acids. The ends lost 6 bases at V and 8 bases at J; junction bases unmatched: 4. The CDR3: CASSPGTGDIQYF. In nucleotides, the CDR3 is TGTGCCAGCAGCCCCGGGACAGGGGACATTCAGTACTTC.

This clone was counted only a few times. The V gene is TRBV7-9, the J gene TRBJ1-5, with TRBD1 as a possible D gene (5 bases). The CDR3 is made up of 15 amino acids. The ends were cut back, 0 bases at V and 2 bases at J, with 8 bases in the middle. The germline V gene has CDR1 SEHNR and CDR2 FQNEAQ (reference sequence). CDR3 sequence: CASSLAGVGNQPQHF. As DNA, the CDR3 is TGTGCCAGCAGCTTAGCAGGGGTGGGCAATCAGCCCCAGCATTTT.

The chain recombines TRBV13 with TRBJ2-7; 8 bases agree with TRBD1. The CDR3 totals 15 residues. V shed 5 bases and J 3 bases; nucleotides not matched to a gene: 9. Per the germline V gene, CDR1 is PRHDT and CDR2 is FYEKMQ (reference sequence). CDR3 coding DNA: TGTGCCAGCAGCAGCCGGGACAGGAACTTCTACGAGCAGTACTTC. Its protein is CASSSRDRNFYEQYF.

CDR3: CASSSGLAESTDTQYF. The CDR3 DNA sequence: TGTGCCAGCAGCTCGGGACTAGCGGAGAGCACAGATACGCAGTATTTT. J is TRBJ2-3 and V is TRBV7-8, with 11 bases lining up with TRBD2. Unmatched junction bases numbered 3, after V lost 4 bases and J lost 0 bases. The CDR3 extends over 16 amino acids. Germline V lookup: CDR1 SGHVS, CDR2 FQNEAQ.

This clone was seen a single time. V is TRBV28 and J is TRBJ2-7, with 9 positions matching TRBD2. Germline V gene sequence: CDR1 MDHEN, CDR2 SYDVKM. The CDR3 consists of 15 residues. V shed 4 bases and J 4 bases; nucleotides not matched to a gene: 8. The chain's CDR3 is CASSSPGLAGYEQYF. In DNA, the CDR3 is TGTGCCAGCAGTTCCCCGGGACTAGCTGGTTACGAGCAGTACTTC.

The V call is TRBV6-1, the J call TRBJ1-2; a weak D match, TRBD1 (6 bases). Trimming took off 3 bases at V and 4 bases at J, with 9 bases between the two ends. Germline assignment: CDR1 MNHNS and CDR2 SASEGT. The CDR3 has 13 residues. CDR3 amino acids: CASSDYRVYGYTF. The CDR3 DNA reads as TGTGCCAGCAGTGATTACAGGGTCTATGGCTACACCTTC.

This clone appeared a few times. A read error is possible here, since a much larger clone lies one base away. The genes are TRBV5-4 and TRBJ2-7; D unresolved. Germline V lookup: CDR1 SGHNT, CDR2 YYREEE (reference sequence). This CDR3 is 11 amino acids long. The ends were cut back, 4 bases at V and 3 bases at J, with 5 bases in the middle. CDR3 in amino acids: CASSTGYEQYF. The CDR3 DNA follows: TGTGCCAGCAGCACCGGCTACGAGCAGTACTTC.

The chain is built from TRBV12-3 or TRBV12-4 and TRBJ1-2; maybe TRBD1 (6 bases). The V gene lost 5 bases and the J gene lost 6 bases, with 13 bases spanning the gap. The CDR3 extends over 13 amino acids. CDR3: CASSPLSGDGYTF. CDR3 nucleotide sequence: TGTGCCAGCAGTCCTCTATCAGGGGATGGCTACACCTTC.

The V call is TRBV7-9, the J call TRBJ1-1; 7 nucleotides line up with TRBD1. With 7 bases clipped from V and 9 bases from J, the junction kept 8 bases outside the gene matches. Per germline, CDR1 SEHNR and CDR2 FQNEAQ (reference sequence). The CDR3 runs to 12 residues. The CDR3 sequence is CASNLLQGKAFF. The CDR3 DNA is TGTGCCAGCAACCTACTACAGGGGAAAGCTTTCTTT.

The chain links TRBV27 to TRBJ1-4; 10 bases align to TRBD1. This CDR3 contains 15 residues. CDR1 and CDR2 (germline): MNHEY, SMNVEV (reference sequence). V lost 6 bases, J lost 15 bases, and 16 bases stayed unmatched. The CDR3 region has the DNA TGTGCCAGCAGGCCGCGAGCGACAGGGGGCATTGATATGTTTTTT. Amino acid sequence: CASRPRATGGIDMFF.

CDR3 sequence (DNA): TGTGCCACCAGTGATTTGATAGCGCCAGCCTACGAGCAGTACTTC. Translation gives CATSDLIAPAYEQYF. V gene TRBV24-1 combines with J gene TRBJ2-7, with a tentative D call TRBD2 (5 bases). Germline V gives CDR1 KGHDR, CDR2 SFDVKD. This CDR3 contains 15 residues. V shed 0 bases and J shed 2 bases, with 10 bases lying between them.

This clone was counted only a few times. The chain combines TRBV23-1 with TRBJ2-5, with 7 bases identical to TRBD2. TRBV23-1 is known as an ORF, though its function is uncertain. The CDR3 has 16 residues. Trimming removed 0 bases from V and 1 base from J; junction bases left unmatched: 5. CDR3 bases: TGCGCCAGCAGTCAATCGAGCGGGGTATTCCAAGAGACCCAGTACTTC. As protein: CASSQSSGVFQETQYF.

The CDR3 region is CASSNLAGGEEEQFF. DNA for the CDR3: TGTGCCAGCAGTAACCTAGCGGGTGGCGAGGAGGAGCAGTTCTTC. The rearrangement joins TRBV27 to TRBJ2-1, with 8 bases aligning to TRBD2. The CDR3 has 15 residues. V was pared by 5 bases and J by 10 bases, with 13 bases of the junction left unmatched. The germline gives CDR1 MNHEY, CDR2 SMNVEV (reference sequence).

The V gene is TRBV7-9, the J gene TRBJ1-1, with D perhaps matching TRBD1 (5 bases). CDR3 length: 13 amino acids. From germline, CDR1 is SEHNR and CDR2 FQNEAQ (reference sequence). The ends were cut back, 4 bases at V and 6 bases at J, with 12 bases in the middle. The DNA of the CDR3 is TGTGCCAGCAGCTCAGATCCAGGGCCTGAAGCTTTCTTT. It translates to CASSSDPGPEAFF.

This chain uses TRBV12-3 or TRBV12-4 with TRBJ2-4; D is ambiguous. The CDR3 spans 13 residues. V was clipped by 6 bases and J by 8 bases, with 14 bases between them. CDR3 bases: TGTGCCAGCAGCGGAGAGCGTGAGGACATTCAGTACTTC. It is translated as CASSGEREDIQYF.

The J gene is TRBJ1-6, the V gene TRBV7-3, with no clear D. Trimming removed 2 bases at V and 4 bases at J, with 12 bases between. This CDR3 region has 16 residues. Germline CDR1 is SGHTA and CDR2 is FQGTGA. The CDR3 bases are TGTGCCAGCAGCTTAGAGGGCGTAGGATATAATTCACCCCTCCACTTT. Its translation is CASSLEGVGYNSPLHF.

Here the CDR3 reads CASSLKPGYTDTQYF. CDR3 nucleotides: TGTGCCAGCAGCTTAAAACCCGGGTATACGGATACGCAGTATTTT. The chain is built from TRBV7-2 and TRBJ2-3; D ambiguous. This CDR3 region has 15 residues. Germline CDR1 and CDR2: SGHTA and FQGNSA. The V end lost 2 bases, the J end lost 6 bases, and 15 bases lay between the germline ends. Variable domain in full (rest from reference TRBV7-2 and TRBJ2-3): GAGVSQSPSNKVTEKGKDVELRCDPISGHTALYWYRQSLGQGLEFLIYFQGNSAPDKSGLPSDRFSAERTGGSVSTLTIQRTQQEDSAVYLCASSLKPGYTDTQYFGPGTRLTVL.

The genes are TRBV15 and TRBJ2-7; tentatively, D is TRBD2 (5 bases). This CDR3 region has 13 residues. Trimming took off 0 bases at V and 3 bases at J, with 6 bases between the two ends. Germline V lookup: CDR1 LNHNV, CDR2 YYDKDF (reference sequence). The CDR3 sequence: CATSRDEGYEQYF. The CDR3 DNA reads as TGTGCCACCAGCAGAGATGAGGGCTACGAGCAGTACTTC.

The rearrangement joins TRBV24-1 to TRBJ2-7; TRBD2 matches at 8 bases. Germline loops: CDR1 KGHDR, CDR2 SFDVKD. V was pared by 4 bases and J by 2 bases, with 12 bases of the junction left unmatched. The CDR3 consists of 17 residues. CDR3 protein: CATSDGGAGDTAYEQYF. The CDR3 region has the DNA TGTGCCACCAGTGACGGCGGAGCGGGAGATACTGCCTACGAGCAGTACTTC.

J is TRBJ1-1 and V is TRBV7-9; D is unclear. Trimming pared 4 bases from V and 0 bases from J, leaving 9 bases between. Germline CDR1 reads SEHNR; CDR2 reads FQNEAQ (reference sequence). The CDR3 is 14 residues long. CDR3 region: CASSSQVVNTEAFF. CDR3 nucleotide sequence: TGTGCCAGCAGCTCGCAGGTTGTGAACACTGAAGCTTTCTTT.

The CDR3 nucleotides read TGTGCCAGCTCACCGTTGAGTGTGACAGGGCAAGAGACCCAGTACTTC. Encoded protein: CASSPLSVTGQETQYF. V and J are TRBV18 and TRBJ2-5; 7 bases agree with TRBD1. CDR1 is KGHSH and CDR2 is LQKENI in the germline V gene. The CDR3 totals 16 residues. J gave up 2 bases and V 3 bases, and 9 bases lay outside the gene matches.

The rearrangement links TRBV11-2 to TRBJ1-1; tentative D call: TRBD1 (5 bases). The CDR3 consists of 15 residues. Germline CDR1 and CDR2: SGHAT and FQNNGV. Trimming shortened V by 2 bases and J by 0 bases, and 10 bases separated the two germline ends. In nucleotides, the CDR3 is TGTGCCAGCAGCTTACTTATAGGGGTGAACACTGAAGCTTTCTTT. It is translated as CASSLLIGVNTEAFF.